This T cell receptor (beta chain) was obtained from a study of CD8 T cells in Susac syndrome. With random hexamers, roughly 0.45 to 1 ug RNA was reverse transcribed. TCRdb reprocessed the immunoSEQ multiplex PCR reads with MiXCR, giving one entry per CDR3 protein. Of about 200,000 distinct CDR3 sequences in the sample, 85% to 95% were seen once. Sequences were obtained from CD4+ T cells from PBMCs. The clonotype originates from a human donor in good health.

This chain's CDR3 is CASSAETGAHEQFF. CDR3 coding DNA: TGTGCCAGCAGCGCCGAGACAGGGGCCCATGAGCAGTTCTTC. This chain joins TRBV13 and TRBJ2-1, with 8 bases fitting TRBD1. The germline gives CDR1 PRHDT, CDR2 FYEKMQ (reference sequence). V lost 5 bases and J lost 8; bases outside the gene matches: 8. The length of the CDR3 is 14 residues.